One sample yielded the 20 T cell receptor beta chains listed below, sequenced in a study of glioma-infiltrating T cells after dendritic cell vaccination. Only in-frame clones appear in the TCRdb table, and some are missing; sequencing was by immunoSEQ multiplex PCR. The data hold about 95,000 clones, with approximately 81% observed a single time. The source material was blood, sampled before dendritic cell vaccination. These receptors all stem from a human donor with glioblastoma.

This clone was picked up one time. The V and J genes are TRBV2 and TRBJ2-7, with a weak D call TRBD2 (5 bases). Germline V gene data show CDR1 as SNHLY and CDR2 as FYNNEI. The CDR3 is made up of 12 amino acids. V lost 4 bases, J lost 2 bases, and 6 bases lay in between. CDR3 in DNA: TGTGCCAGCAGTGGGCGGGCCTACGAGCAGTACTTC. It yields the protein CASSGRAYEQYF.

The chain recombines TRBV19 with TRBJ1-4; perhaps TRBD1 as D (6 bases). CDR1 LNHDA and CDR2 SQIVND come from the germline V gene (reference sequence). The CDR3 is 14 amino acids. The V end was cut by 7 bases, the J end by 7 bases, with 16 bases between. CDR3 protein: CASTSRDTLEKLFF. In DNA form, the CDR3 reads TGTGCCAGTACCAGCCGGGACACCCTTGAAAAACTGTTTTTT.

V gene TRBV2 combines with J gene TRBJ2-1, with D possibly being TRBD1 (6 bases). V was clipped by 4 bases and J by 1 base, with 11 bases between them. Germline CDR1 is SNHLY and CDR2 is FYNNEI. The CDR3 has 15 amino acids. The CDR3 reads CASSANRDSYNEQFF. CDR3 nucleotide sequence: TGTGCCAGCAGTGCCAACAGGGATTCCTACAATGAGCAGTTCTTC.

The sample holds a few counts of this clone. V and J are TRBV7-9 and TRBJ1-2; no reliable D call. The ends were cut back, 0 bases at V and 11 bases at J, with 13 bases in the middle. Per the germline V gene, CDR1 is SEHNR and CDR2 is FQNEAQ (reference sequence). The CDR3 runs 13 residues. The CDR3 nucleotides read TGTGCCAGCAGCTTAGCCGACCGGGGAAGGTACACCTTC. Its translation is CASSLADRGRYTF.

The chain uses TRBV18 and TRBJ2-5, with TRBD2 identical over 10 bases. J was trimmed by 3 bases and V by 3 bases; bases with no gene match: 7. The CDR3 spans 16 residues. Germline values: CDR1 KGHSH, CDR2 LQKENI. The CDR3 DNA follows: TGTGCCAGCTCACCCGGACGAGCGGGGGGGAAAGAGACCCAGTACTTC. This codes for CASSPGRAGGKETQYF.

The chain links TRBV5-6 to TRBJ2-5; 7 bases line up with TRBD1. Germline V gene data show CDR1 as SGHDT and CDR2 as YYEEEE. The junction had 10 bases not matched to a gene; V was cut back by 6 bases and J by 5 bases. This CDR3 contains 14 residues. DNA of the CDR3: TGTGCCAGCATGTCCTACAGGGGACACGAGACCCAGTACTTC. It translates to CASMSYRGHETQYF.

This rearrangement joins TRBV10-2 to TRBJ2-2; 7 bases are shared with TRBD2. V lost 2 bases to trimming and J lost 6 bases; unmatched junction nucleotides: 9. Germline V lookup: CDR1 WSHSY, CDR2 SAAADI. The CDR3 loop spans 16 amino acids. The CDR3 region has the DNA TGCGCCAGCAGTGAGAGGGTGGGGGGGGTCCCCGGGGAGCTGTTTTTT. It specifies CASSERVGGVPGELFF.

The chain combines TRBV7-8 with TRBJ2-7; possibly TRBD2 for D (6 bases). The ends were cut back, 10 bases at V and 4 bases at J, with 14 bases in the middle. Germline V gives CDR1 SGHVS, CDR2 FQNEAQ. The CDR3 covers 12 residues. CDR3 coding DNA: TGTGCCACCTCGGGACTGGGATACGAGCAGTACTTC. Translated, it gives CATSGLGYEQYF.

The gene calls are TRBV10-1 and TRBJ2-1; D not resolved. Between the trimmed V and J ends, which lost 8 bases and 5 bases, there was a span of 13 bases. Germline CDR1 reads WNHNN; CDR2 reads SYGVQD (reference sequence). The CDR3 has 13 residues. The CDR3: CASARGGNNEQFF. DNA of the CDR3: TGCGCCAGCGCCCGAGGCGGAAACAATGAGCAGTTCTTC.

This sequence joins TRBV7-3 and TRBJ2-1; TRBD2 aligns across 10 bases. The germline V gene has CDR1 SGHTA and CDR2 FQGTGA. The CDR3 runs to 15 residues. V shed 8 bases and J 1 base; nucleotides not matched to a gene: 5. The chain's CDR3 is CASSKGLASYNEQFF. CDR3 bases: TGTGCCAGCTCCAAGGGACTAGCGTCCTACAATGAGCAGTTCTTC.

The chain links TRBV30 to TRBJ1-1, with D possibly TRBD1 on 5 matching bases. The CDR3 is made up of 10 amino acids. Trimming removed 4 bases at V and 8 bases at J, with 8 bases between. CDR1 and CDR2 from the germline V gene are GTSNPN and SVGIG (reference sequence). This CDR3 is CAWIQGEAFF. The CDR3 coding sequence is TGTGCCTGGATTCAGGGAGAAGCTTTCTTT.

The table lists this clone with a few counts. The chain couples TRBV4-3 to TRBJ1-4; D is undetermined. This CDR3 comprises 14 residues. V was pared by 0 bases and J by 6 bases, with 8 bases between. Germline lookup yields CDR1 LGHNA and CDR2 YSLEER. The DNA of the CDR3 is TGCGCCAGCAGCCAAGATCGGGGTTATGAAAAACTGTTTTTT. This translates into CASSQDRGYEKLFF.

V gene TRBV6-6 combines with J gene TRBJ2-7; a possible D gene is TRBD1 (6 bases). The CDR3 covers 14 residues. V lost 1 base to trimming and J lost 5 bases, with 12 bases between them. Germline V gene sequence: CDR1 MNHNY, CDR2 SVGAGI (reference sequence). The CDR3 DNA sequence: TGTGCCAGCAGTTACTGGGCAGGGGTGGACGAGCAGTACTTC. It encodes CASSYWAGVDEQYF.

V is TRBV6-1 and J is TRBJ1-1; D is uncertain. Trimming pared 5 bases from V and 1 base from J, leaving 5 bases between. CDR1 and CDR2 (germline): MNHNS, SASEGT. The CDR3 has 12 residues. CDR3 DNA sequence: TGTGCCAGCAGTATCCGGAACACTGAAGCTTTCTTT. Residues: CASSIRNTEAFF.

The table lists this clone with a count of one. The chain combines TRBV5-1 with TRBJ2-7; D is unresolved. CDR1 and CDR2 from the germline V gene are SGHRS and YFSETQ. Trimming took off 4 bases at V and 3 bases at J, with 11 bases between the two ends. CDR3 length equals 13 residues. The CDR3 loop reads CASSPPMSYEQYF. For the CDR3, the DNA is TGCGCCAGCAGCCCACCTATGAGCTACGAGCAGTACTTC.

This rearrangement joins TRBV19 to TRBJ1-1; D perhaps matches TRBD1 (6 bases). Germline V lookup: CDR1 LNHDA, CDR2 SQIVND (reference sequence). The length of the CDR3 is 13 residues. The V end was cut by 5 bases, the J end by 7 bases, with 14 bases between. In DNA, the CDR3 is TGTGCCAGTAGTCTAGGGGGGCTGAGTGAAGCTTTCTTT. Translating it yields CASSLGGLSEAFF.

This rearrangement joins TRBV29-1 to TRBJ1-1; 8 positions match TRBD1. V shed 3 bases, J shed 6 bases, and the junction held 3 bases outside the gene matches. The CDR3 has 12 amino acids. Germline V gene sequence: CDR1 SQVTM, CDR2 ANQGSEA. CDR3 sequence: CSVEGRGPEAFF. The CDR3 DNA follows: TGCAGCGTTGAGGGCAGGGGGCCTGAAGCTTTCTTT.

This CDR3 is CASKPTSGDNEQFF. The CDR3, as DNA: TGTGCCAGTAAGCCGACTAGCGGGGACAATGAGCAGTTCTTC. This chain uses TRBV19 with TRBJ2-1; 11 bases align to TRBD2. The V gene end was trimmed by 7 bases and the J gene end by 5 bases; junction bases not matched to a gene: 4. CDR1 is LNHDA and CDR2 is SQIVND in the germline V gene (reference sequence). The CDR3 is made up of 14 amino acids.

CDR3 region: CASSYSGGTEAFF. DNA of the CDR3: TGTGCCAGCAGTTACTCCGGGGGAACTGAAGCTTTCTTT. This chain uses TRBV6-5 with TRBJ1-1; D is possibly TRBD1 (5 bases). This CDR3 is built from 13 residues. Germline V lookup: CDR1 MNHEY, CDR2 SVGAGI. Trimming stripped 0 bases from V and 5 bases from J, with 7 bases between.

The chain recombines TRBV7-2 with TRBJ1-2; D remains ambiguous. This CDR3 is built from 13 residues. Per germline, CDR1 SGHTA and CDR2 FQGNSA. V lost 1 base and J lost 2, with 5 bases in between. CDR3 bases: TGTGCCAGCAGCTTAGAACTAAACTATGGCTACACCTTC. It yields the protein CASSLELNYGYTF.